This TCR beta chain was captured by sequencing in a study of T cells after yellow fever vaccination. This clonotype was observed many times. TCRdb reprocessed the 5' RACE reads via MiXCR and lists one record per CDR3 protein. This sample yields about 160,000 distinct CDR3 sequences, of which 6% to 7.5% are seen a single time; roughly 2.5% belongs to the top ten. This CDR3 is 17 amino acids long. The V gene's germline CDR1 is LGHNA and CDR2 YSLEER. Germline trimming cut 1 base from V and 6 bases from J; bases unmatched to any gene: 8. The source material was CD4+ T cells sorted from PBMCs, sampled around 5 days after the first yellow fever vaccination. The V gene is TRBV4-3, the J gene TRBJ2-3, with 12 bases matching TRBD2. The receptor was isolated from a man aged 18 to 30 who received the YFV17D yellow fever vaccine. CDR3 sequence: CASSQVLAGGRMDTQYF. CDR3 in DNA: TGCGCCAGCAGCCAAGTACTAGCGGGGGGCCGGATGGATACGCAGTATTTT.